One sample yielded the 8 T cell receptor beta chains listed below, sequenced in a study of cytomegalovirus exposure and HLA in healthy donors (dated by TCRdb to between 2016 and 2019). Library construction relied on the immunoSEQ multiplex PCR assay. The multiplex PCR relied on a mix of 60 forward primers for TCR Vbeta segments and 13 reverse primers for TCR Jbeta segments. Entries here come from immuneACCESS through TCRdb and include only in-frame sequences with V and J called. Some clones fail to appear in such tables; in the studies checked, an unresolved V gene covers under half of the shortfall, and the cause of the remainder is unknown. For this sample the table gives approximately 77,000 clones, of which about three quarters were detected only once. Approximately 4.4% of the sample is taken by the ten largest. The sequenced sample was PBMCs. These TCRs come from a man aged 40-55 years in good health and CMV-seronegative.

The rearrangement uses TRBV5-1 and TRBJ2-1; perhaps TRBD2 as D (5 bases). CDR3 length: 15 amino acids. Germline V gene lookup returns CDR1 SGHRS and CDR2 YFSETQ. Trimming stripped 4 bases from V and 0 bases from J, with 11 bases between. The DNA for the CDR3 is TGCGCCAGCAGCCCTCGGACTGTCTCCTACAATGAGCAGTTCTTC. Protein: CASSPRTVSYNEQFF.

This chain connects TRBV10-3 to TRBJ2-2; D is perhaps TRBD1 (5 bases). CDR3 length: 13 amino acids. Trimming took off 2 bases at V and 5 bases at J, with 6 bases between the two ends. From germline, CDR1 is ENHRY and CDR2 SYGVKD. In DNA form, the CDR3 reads TGTGCCATCAGTGAGAAGGGGACCGGGGAGCTGTTTTTT. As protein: CAISEKGTGELFF.

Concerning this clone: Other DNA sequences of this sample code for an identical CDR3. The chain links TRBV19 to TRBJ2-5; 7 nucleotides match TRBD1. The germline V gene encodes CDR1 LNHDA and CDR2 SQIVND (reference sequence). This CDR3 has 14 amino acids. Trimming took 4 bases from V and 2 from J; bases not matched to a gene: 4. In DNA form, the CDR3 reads TGTGCCAGTAGTACTACAGGGGCTCAAGAGACCCAGTACTTC. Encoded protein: CASSTTGAQETQYF.

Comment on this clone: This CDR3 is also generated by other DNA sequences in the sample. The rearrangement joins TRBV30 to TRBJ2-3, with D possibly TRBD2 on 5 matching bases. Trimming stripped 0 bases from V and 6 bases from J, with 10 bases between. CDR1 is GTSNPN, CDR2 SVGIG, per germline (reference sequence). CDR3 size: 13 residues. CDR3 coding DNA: TGTGCCTGGAGTGTACGTGAGCGGGATACGCAGTATTTT. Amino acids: CAWSVRERDTQYF.

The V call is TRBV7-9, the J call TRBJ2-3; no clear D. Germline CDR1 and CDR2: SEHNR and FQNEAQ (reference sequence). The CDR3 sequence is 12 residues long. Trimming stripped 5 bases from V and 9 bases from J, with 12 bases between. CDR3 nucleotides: TGTGCCAGCAGCGCTTCAGGTGGCACGCAGTATTTT. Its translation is CASSASGGTQYF. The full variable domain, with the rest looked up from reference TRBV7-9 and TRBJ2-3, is DTGVSQNPRHKITKRGQNVTFRCDPISEHNRLYWYRQTLGQGPEFLTYFQNEAQLEKSRLLSDRFSAERPKGSFSTLEIQRTEQGDSAMYLCASSASGGTQYFGPGTRLTVL.

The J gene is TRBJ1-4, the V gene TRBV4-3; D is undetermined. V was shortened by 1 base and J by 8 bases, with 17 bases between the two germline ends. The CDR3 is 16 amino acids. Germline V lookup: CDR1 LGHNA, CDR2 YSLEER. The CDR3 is CASSQGHEGLFEKLFF. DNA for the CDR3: TGCGCCAGCAGCCAAGGACATGAGGGCCTGTTCGAAAAACTGTTTTTT.

The CDR3 nucleotides are TGCAGCGTCGGACAGGGGCAAGAGACCCAGTACTTC. Translating gives CSVGQGQETQYF. The rearrangement uses TRBV29-1 and TRBJ2-5; TRBD1 matches 9 bases. This CDR3 contains 12 residues. Trimming cost V 6 bases and J 2 bases; bases outside gene matches: 1. The germline V gene has CDR1 SQVTM and CDR2 ANQGSEA. Based on the CDR3 plus reference TRBV29-1 and TRBJ2-5, the full variable domain is SAVISQKPSRDICQRGTSLTIQCQVDSQVTMMFWYRQQPGQSLTLIATANQGSEATYESGFVIDKFPISRPNLTFSTLTVSNMSPEDSSIYLCSVGQGQETQYFGPGTRLLVL.

The CDR3 loop reads CASSATARGYTF. CDR3 sequence (DNA): TGTGCCAGCAGCGCGACAGCCCGGGGCTACACCTTC. The chain is built from TRBV21-1 and TRBJ1-2; the listed D gene, TRBD1, was not tested against the DNA. TRBV21-1 is designated a pseudogene. The CDR3 covers 12 residues.